This entry features one T cell receptor beta chain sequence. The sample originates from a study of blood T cell repertoires in COVID-19. Libraries were prepared by immunoSEQ multiplex PCR; TCRdb keeps only in-frame clonotypes and omits some of them. The sample includes 150,000 to 200,000 clones, roughly 85% of them seen just once. The CDR3 covers 14 residues. The germline V gene encodes CDR1 LNHDA and CDR2 SQIVND (reference sequence). The V end lost 3 bases, the J end lost 14 bases, and 17 bases lay between the germline ends. The source material was peripheral blood. The TCR sequence derives from a human donor with acute or convalescent COVID-19. The donor label of this sample is uncertain. The V call is TRBV19, the J call TRBJ1-6; weak D call: TRBD1 (5 bases). The CDR3 DNA is TGTGCCAGTAGTATTGGAGGGGCTCACCGGGCCCTCCACTTT. This sequence encodes CASSIGGAHRALHF.